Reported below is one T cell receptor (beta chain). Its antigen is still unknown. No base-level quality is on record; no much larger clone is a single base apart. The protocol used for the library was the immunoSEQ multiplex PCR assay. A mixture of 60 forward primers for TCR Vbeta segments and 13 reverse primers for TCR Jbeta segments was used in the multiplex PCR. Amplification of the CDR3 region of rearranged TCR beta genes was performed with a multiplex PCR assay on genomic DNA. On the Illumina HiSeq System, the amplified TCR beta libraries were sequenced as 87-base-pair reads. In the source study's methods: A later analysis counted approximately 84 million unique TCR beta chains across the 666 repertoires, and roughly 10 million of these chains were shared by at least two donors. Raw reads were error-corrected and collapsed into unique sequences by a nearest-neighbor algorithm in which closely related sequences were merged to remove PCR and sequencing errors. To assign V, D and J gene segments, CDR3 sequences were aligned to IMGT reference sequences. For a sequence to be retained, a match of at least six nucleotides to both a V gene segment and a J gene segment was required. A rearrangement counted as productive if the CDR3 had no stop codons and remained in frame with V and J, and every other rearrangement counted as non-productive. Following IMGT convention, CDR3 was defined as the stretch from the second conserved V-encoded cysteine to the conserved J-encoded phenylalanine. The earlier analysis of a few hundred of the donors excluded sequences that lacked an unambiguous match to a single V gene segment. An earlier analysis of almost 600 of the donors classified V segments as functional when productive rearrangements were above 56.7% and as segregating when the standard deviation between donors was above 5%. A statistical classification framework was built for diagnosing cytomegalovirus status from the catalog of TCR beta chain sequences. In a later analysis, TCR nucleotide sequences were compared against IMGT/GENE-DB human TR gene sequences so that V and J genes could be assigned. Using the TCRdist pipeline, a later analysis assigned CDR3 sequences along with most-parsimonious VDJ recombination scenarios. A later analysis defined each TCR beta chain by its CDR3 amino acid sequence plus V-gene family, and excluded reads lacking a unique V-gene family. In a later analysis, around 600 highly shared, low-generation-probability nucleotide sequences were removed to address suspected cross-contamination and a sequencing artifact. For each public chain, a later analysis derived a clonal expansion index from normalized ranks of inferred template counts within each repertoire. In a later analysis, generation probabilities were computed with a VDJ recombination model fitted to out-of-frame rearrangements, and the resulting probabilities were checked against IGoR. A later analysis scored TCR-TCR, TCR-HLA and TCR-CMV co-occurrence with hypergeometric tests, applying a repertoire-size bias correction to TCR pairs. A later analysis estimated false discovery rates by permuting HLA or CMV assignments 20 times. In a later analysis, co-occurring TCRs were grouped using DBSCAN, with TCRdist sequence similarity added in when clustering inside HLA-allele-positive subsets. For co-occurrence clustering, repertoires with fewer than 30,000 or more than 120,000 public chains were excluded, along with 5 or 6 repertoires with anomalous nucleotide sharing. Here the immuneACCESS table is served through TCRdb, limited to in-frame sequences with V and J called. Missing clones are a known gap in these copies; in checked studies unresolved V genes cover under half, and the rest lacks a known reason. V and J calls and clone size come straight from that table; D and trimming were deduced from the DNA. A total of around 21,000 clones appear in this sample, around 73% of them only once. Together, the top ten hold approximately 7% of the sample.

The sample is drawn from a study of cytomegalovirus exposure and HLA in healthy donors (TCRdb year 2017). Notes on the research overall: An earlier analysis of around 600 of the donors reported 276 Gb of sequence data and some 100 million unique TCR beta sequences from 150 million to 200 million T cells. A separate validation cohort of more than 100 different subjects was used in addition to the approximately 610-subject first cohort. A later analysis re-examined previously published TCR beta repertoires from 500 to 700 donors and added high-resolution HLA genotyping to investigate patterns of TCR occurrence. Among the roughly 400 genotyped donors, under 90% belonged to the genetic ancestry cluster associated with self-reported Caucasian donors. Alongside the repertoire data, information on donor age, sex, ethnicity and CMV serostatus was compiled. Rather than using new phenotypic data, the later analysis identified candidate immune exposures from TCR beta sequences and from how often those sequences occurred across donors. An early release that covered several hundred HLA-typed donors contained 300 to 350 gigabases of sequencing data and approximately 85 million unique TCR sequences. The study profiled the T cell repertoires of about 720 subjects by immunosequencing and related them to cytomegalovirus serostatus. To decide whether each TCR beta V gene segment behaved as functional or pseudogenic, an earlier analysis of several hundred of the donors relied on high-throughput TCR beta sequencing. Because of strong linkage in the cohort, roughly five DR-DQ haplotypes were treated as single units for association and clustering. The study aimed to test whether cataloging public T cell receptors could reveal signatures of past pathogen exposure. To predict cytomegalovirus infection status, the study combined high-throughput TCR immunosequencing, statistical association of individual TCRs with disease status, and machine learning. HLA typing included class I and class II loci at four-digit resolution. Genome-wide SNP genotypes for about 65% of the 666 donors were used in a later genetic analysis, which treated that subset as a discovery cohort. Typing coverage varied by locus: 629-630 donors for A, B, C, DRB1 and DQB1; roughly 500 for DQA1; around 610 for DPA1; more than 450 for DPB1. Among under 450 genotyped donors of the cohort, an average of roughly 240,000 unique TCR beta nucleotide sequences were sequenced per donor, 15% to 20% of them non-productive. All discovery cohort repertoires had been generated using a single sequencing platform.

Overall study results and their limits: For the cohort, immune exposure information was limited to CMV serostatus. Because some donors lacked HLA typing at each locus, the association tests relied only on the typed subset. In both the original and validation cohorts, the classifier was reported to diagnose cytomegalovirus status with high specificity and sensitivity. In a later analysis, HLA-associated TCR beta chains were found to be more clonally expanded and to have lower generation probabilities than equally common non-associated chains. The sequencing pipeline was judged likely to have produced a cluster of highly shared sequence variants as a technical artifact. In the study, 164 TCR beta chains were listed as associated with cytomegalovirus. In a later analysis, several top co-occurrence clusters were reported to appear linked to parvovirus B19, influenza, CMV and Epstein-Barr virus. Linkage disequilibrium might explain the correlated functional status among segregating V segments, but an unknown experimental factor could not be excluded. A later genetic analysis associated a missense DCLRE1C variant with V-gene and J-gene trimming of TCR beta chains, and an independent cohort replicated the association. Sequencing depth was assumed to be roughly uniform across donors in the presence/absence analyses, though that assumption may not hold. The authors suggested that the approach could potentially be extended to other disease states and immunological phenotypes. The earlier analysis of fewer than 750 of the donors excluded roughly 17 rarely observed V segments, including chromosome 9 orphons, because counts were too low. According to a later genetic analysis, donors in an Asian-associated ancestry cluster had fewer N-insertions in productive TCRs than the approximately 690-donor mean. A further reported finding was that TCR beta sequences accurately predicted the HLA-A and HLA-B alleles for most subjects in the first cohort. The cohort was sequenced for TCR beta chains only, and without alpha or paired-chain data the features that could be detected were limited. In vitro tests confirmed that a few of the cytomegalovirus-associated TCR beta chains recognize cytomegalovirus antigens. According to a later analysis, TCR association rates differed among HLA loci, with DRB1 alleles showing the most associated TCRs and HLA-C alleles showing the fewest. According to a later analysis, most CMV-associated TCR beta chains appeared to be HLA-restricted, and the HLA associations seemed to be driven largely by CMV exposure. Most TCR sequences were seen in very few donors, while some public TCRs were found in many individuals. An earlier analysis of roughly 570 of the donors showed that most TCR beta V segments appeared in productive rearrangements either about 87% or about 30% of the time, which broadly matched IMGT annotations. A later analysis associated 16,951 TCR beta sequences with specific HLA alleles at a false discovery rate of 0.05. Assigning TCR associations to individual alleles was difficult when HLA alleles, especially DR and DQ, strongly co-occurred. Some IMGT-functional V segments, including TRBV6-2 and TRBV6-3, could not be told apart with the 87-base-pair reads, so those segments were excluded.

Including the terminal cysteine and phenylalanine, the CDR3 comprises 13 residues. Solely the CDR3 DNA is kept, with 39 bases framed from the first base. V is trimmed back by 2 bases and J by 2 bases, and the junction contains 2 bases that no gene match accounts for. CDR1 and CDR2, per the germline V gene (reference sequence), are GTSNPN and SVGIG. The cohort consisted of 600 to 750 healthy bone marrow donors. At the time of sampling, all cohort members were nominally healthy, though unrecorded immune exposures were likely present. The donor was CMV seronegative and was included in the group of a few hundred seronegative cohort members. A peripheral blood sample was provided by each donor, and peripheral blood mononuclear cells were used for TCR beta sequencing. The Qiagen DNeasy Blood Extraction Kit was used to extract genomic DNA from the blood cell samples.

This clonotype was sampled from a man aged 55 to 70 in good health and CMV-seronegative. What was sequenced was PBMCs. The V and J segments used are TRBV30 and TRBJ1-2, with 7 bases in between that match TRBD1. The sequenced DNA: TGTGCCTGGAGTCCGACAGGGAACTATGGCTACACCTTC. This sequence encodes CAWSPTGNYGYTF.